Shown below are 14 T cell receptor beta chains from a single sample sequenced in a study of blood T cell repertoires in COVID-19. The method was immunoSEQ multiplex PCR; TCRdb's version includes in-frame clones alone and lacks a portion of them. This table has about 270,000 clones, approximately 91% appearing once. Sequenced input: PBMCs or T cells enriched from blood (not recorded which). Every receptor here comes from a woman between 35 and 50 years old with acute COVID-19.

The chain combines TRBV7-9 with TRBJ2-1, with 8 bases that match TRBD1. Germline values: CDR1 SEHNR, CDR2 FQNEAQ (reference sequence). The CDR3 is 14 residues long. The ends lost 5 bases at V and 7 bases at J; junction bases unmatched: 7. The DNA for the CDR3 is TGTGCCAGCAGCCGTCAGGGGGCCCGAAATGAGCAGTTCTTC. Translation gives CASSRQGARNEQFF.

J is TRBJ1-2 and V is TRBV7-9, with D uncertain. V gave up 6 bases and J gave up 4 bases, with 12 bases separating them. The CDR3 totals 13 residues. CDR1 and CDR2 (germline): SEHNR, FQNEAQ (reference sequence). CDR3 DNA: TGTGCCAGCAGATTGAACGAGGGCTATGGCTACACCTTC. This sequence encodes CASRLNEGYGYTF.

The chain combines TRBV5-6 with TRBJ1-5; no firm D call. The V gene's germline CDR1 is SGHDT and CDR2 YYEEEE. Trimming took off 0 bases at V and 3 bases at J, with 10 bases between the two ends. The CDR3 totals 15 residues. CDR3 DNA sequence: TGTGCCAGCAGCTTGGATGGGCAGCTCAATCAGCCCCAGCATTTT. Translating gives CASSLDGQLNQPQHF.

Only a few counts were recorded for this clone. The chain has TRBV7-9 and TRBJ2-3, with 8 bases that match TRBD2. Germline CDR1 and CDR2: SEHNR and FQNEAQ (reference sequence). This CDR3 has 15 amino acids. Trimming at V came to 2 bases and at J to 5 bases, leaving 6 bases not matched to a gene. The CDR3: CASSLSRGGGDTQYF. The CDR3 bases are TGTGCCAGCAGCTTATCCCGGGGGGGAGGAGATACGCAGTATTTT.

As DNA, the CDR3 is TGTGCCAGCAGCTTGAAAGGGGCCCTTGACACTGAAGCTTTCTTT. Protein product: CASSLKGALDTEAFF. The chain joins TRBV7-6 to TRBJ1-1; D is perhaps TRBD1 (5 bases). V shed 3 bases and J shed 3 bases, with 14 bases lying between them. Germline V gene lookup returns CDR1 SGHVS and CDR2 FNYEAQ. The CDR3 loop spans 15 amino acids.

The gene calls are TRBV19 and TRBJ2-1; 9 nucleotides match TRBD2. The germline V gene encodes CDR1 LNHDA and CDR2 SQIVND (reference sequence). J gave up 5 bases and V 7 bases, and 3 bases lay outside the gene matches. The CDR3 spans 13 residues. DNA for the CDR3: TGTGCCAGTATTGCGGGGGGGCACAATGAGCAGTTCTTC. This codes for CASIAGGHNEQFF.

This chain connects TRBV3-1 (or the pseudogene TRBV3-2) to TRBJ2-7; 7 bases are a match to TRBD1. V lost 5 bases, J lost 2 bases, and 12 bases stayed unmatched. The germline gives CDR1 LGHDT, CDR2 YNNKEL (reference sequence). There are 16 residues in the CDR3. Written as DNA, the CDR3 is TGTGCCAGCAGCTCCCGTGGGACAGCAATTACCTACGAGCAGTACTTC. This translates into CASSSRGTAITYEQYF.

The chain has TRBV6-5 and TRBJ1-2; D is unclear. In germline, CDR1 is MNHEY, CDR2 SVGAGI. CDR3 length: 13 amino acids. With 2 bases removed from V and 3 bases from J, the gap between germline ends came to 7 bases. CDR3 amino acids: CASSYEADYGYTF. CDR3 DNA sequence: TGTGCCAGCAGTTACGAGGCAGACTATGGCTACACCTTC.

The chain links TRBV24-1 to TRBJ1-5; TRBD1 aligns across 7 bases. The trim removed 12 bases at V and 3 bases at J, leaving 13 bases unmatched. CDR1 KGHDR and CDR2 SFDVKD come from the germline V gene. CDR3 size: 15 residues. CDR3 coding DNA: TGTGCCCCCACGACTAAGGACAGGTTCAATCAGCCCCAGCATTTT. Translated, it gives CAPTTKDRFNQPQHF.

The chain uses TRBV7-2 and TRBJ2-7; a weak D match, TRBD1 (6 bases). The CDR3 runs to 12 residues. Deletions cut 5 bases from V and 10 bases from J, with 15 bases between. Germline loops: CDR1 SGHTA, CDR2 FQGNSA. The CDR3: CASSPNRVEQYF. The CDR3 bases are TGTGCCAGCAGCCCAAACAGGGTGGAACAGTACTTC.

Here the CDR3 reads CASSSPFAGGQDTQYF. CDR3 nucleotide sequence: TGTGCCAGCAGTTCCCCATTTGCGGGGGGGCAGGATACGCAGTATTTT. This chain uses TRBV28 with TRBJ2-3; 9 bases line up with TRBD2. Per the germline V gene, CDR1 is MDHEN and CDR2 is SYDVKM. J lost 6 bases, V lost 4 bases, and 11 bases had no gene match. The CDR3 runs 16 residues.

This chain uses TRBV7-8 with TRBJ2-4, with D hard to call. Looked up from germline, CDR1 is SGHVS and CDR2 is FQNEAQ. Trimming took off 5 bases at V and 2 bases at J, with 10 bases between the two ends. The CDR3 totals 14 residues. This CDR3 is CASSPSATKNIQYF. CDR3 in DNA: TGTGCCAGCAGCCCCTCTGCGACCAAAAACATTCAGTACTTC.

The genes are TRBV30 and TRBJ2-1, with TRBD2 matching over 9 bases. Germline trimming cut 2 bases from V and 1 base from J; bases unmatched to any gene: 3. Germline V gene lookup returns CDR1 GTSNPN and CDR2 SVGIG (reference sequence). This CDR3 spans 15 amino acids. CDR3 loop: CAWSKAGGSYNEQFF. CDR3 DNA sequence: TGTGCCTGGAGTAAAGCGGGGGGATCCTACAATGAGCAGTTCTTC.

The count of this clone is one. The chain has TRBV7-9 and TRBJ2-3, with TRBD2 identical over 12 bases. V lost 5 bases, J lost 2 bases, and 5 bases stayed unmatched. Germline values: CDR1 SEHNR, CDR2 FQNEAQ (reference sequence). The CDR3 covers 16 residues. The CDR3 is CASSLGLAGPTDTQYF. The CDR3 nucleotides are TGTGCCAGCAGCCTCGGACTAGCGGGACCCACAGATACGCAGTATTTT.